The next 5 T cell receptor beta chains were all read from a single sample in a study of OX40 agonist ivuxolimab in advanced cancers. Assay used: immunoSEQ multiplex PCR; TCRdb lists only in-frame clones, some missing. The table records fewer than 70,000 clones, approximately 90% of them present only once. The sample in question was CD4+ or CD8+ T cells sorted from blood, obtained in a trial of the OX40 agonist ivuxolimab. These receptor sequences come from an adult with an advanced solid tumor such as melanoma, head and neck, liver or kidney cancer.

This clone is medium-sized in the sample. The chain uses TRBV25-1 and TRBJ2-1; no clear D. This CDR3 contains 11 residues. V gave up 10 bases and J gave up 7 bases, with 11 bases separating them. Looked up from germline, CDR1 is MGHDK and CDR2 is SYGVNS. The CDR3, as DNA: TGTGCCAACCAAAACGGGAATGAGCAGTTCTTC. Translating it yields CANQNGNEQFF.

The J gene is TRBJ1-5, the V gene TRBV4-1; D is unclear. In germline, CDR1 is MGHRA, CDR2 YSYEKL. The CDR3 has 15 residues. The V and J ends lost 0 bases and 3 bases respectively, with 9 bases between them. In DNA, the CDR3 is TGCGCCAGCAGCCAAGATAATTCCAACAATCAGCCCCAGCATTTT. Translation: CASSQDNSNNQPQHF.

The chain is built from TRBV4-2 and TRBJ2-1; no clear D gene. Germline values: CDR1 LGHNA, CDR2 YNFKEQ. The V end lost 1 base, the J end lost 9 bases, and 10 bases lay between the germline ends. The CDR3 is 13 residues long. The CDR3 protein is CASSQGRRSEQFF. CDR3 in DNA: TGTGCCAGCAGCCAAGGTAGGCGTTCTGAGCAGTTCTTC.

This clone has just one count. This chain uses TRBV11-3 with TRBJ2-7, with TRBD1 matching over 10 bases. Germline-derived CDR1 and CDR2 are SGHNT and YENEEA. This CDR3 comprises 16 residues. The V segment lost 5 bases and the J segment 0 bases; nucleotides outside the gene matches: 7. CDR3 coding DNA: TGTGCCAGCAGCGCCTACCGGGACAGGGGCTCCTACGAGCAGTACTTC. Translating gives CASSAYRDRGSYEQYF.

The sample holds one count of this clone. The V and J genes are TRBV5-1 and TRBJ2-2, with D hard to call. The CDR3 covers 14 residues. CDR1 and CDR2 from the germline V gene are SGHRS and YFSETQ. Trimming stripped 1 base from V and 7 bases from J, with 11 bases between. The CDR3, as DNA: TGCGCCAGCAGCTTGTCTCTCGCCGGCGGGGAGCTGTTTTTT. It encodes CASSLSLAGGELFF.